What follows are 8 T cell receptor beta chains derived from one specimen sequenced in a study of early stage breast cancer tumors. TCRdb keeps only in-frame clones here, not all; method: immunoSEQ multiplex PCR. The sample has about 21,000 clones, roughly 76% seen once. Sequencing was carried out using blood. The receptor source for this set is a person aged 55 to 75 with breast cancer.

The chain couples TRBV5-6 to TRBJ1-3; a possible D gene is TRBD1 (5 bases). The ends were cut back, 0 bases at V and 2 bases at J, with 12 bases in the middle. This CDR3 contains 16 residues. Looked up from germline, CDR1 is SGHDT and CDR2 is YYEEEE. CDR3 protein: CASSLALGRPGNTIYF. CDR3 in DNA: TGTGCCAGCAGCTTGGCCCTGGGGCGGCCTGGAAACACCATATATTTT. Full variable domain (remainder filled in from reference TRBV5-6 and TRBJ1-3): DAGVTQSPTHLIKTRGQQVTLRCSPKSGHDTVSWYQQALGQGPQFIFQYYEEEERQRGNFPDRFSGHQFPNYSSELNVNALLLGDSALYLCASSLALGRPGNTIYFGEGSWLTVV.

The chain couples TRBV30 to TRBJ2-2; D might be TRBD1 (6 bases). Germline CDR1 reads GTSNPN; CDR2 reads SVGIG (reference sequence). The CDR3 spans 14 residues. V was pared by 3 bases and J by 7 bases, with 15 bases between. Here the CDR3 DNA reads TGTGCCTGGAGGAAGTCAGGGGAGAGCGGGGAGCTGTTTTTT. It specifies CAWRKSGESGELFF.

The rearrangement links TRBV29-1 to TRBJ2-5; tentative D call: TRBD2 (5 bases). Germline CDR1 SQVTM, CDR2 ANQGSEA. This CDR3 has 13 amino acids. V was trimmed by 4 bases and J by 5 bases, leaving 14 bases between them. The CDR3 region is CSVVPGERETQYF. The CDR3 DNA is TGCAGCGTTGTGCCCGGGGAAAGGGAGACCCAGTACTTC.

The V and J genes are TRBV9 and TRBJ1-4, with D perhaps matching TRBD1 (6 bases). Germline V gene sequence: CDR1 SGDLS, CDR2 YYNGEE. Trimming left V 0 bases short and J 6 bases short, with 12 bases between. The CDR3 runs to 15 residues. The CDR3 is CASSVVGGADEKLFF. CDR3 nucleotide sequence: TGTGCCAGCAGCGTAGTGGGGGGCGCGGATGAAAAACTGTTTTTT.

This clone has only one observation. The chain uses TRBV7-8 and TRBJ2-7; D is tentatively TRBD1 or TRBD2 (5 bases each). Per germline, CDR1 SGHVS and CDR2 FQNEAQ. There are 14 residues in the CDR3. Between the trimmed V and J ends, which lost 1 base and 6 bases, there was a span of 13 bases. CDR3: CASSLVAGRGEQYF. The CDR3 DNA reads TGTGCCAGCAGCTTAGTGGCAGGGAGAGGCGAGCAGTACTTC.

The CDR3 DNA sequence: TGTGCCTCCAGGGACAGGGAGTTTAGGGGCTACACCTTC. This codes for CASRDREFRGYTF. This rearrangement joins TRBV30 to TRBJ1-2; 9 nucleotides match TRBD1. Germline CDR1 GTSNPN, CDR2 SVGIG (reference sequence). This CDR3 comprises 13 residues. The V segment lost 7 bases and the J segment 8 bases; nucleotides outside the gene matches: 11.

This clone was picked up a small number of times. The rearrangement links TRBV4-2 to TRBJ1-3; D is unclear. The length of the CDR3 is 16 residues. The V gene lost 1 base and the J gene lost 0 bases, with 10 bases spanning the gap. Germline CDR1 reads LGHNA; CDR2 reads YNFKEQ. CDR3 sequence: CASSQGMGGSGNTIYF. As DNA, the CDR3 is TGTGCCAGCAGCCAAGGAATGGGAGGCTCTGGAAACACCATATATTTT.

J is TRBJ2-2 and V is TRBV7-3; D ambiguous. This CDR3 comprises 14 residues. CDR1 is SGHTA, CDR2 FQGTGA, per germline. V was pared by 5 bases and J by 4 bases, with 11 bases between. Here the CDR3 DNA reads TGTGCCAGCAGCCCGATAATAAGCACCGGGGAGCTGTTTTTT. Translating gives CASSPIISTGELFF.